Sequencing of this TCR beta chain was carried out in a study of blood T cell repertoires in COVID-19. Methods used by the authors: Estimates of nucleated cell counts were drawn from the amplification of reference gene primers. Some clones are missing from TCRdb's copy, which holds only in-frame ones; the method was immunoSEQ multiplex PCR. V and J calls and clone size are given by that table; D and trimming were obtained from the DNA. The table lists under 200,000 clones, approximately 86% of them singletons. The TCR sequence derives from a woman aged 80 or over with acute or convalescent COVID-19. Sequencing was done on a sample of peripheral blood.

The CDR3 region has the DNA TGTGCCATCCAGGGACAGGGGCGGTTTGGCTACACCTTC. This gives the protein CAIQGQGRFGYTF. The V call is TRBV10-3, the J call TRBJ1-2, with 10 bases that match TRBD1. Germline V lookup: CDR1 ENHRY, CDR2 SYGVKD. With 8 bases clipped from V and 7 bases from J, the junction kept 7 bases outside the gene matches. This CDR3 is built from 13 residues.